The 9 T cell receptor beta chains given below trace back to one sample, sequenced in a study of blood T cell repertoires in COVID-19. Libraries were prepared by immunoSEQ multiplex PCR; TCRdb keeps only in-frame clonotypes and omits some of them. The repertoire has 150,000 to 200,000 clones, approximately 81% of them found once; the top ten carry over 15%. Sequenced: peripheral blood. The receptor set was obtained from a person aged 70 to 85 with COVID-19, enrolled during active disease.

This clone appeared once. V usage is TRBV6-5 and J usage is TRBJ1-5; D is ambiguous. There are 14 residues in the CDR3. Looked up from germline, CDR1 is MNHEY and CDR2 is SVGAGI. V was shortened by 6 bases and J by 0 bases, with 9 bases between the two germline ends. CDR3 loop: CASRPYYSNQPQHF. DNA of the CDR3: TGTGCCAGCAGACCCTATTATAGCAATCAGCCCCAGCATTTT.

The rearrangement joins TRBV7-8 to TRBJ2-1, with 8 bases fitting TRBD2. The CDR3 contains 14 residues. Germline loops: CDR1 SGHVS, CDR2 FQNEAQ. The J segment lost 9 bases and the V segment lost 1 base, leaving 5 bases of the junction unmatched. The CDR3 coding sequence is TGTGCCAGCAGCTTAGGGCTAGCGGGCGGTGAGCAGTTCTTC. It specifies CASSLGLAGGEQFF.

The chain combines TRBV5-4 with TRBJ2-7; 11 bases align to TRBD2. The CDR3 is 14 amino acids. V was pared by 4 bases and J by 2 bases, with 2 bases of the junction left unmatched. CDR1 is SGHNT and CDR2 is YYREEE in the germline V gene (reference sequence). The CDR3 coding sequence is TGTGCCAGCAGCCCGGGACTAGCGGCCTACGAGCAGTACTTC. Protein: CASSPGLAAYEQYF.

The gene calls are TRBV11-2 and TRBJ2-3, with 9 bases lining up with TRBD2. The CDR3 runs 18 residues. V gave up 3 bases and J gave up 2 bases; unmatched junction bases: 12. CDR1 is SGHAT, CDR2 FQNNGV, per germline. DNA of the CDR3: TGTGCCAGCAGCTTTCGGTCGCAGGCGGGAGGGCTCACAGATACGCAGTATTTT. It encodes CASSFRSQAGGLTDTQYF.

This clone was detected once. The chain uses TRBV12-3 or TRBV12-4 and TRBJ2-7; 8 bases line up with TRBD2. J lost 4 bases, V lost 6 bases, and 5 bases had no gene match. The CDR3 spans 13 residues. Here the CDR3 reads CASSRASGYEQYF. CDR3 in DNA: TGTGCCAGCAGCCGTGCTAGCGGGTACGAGCAGTACTTC.

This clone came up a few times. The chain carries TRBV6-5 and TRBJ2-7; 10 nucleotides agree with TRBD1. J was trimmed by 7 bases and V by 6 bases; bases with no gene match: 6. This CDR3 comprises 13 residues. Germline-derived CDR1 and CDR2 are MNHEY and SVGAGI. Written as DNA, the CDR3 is TGTGCCAGCAGGAAGACAGGGGGCGAGGAGCAGTACTTC. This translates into CASRKTGGEEQYF.

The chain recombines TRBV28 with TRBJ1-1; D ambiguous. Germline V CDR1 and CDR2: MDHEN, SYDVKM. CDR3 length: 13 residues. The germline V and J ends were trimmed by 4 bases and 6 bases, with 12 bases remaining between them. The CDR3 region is CASSSPGRPEAFF. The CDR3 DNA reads TGTGCCAGCAGTTCTCCGGGTAGGCCTGAAGCTTTCTTT.

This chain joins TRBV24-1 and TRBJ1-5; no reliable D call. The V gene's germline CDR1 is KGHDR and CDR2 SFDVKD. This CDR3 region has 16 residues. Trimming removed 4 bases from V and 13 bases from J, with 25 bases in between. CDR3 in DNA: TGTGCCACCAGTGACCCGGGAACCAGTTCCCCATTACTTCAGCATTTT. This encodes CATSDPGTSSPLLQHF.

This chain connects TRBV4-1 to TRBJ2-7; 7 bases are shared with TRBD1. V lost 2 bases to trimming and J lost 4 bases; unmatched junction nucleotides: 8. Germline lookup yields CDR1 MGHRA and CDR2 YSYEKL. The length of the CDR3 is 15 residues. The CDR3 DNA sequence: TGCGCCAGCAGCCAAAATACGGGACAGCTATACGAGCAGTACTTC. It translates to CASSQNTGQLYEQYF.